The clone carrying this TCR beta chain was detected only a few times. The entry originates in a study of blood T cell repertoires in COVID-19. Study-wide context: PBMCs, B-cell-depleted T cells, or T cells were the source of the cDNA or gDNA that made up the material.

The germline gives CDR1 WNHNN, CDR2 SYGVQD (reference sequence). V was pared by 8 bases and J by 4 bases, with 3 bases of the junction left unmatched. The CDR3 is 12 amino acids. Authors' data handling: Estimation of nucleated cell counts was performed using reference gene primer amplification. Here immunoSEQ multiplex PCR was the method, and the copy in TCRdb shows in-frame clones only, minus some. The D gene and trimming were derived from the DNA, and the V and J assignments and clone size from that table. This table holds around 160,000 clones, 80% found once. Two negative PCRs, clearance, or symptom resolution were required of recovered Cohort 3 donors.

This chain links TRBV10-1 with TRBJ1-2; 8 bases line up with TRBD1. The clonotype comes from a woman aged 60-70 years who had recovered from COVID-19. Specimen: PBMCs or T cells enriched from blood (not recorded which). This chain's CDR3 is CASGTGGYGYTF. CDR3 coding DNA: TGCGCCAGCGGTACAGGGGGCTATGGCTACACCTTC.